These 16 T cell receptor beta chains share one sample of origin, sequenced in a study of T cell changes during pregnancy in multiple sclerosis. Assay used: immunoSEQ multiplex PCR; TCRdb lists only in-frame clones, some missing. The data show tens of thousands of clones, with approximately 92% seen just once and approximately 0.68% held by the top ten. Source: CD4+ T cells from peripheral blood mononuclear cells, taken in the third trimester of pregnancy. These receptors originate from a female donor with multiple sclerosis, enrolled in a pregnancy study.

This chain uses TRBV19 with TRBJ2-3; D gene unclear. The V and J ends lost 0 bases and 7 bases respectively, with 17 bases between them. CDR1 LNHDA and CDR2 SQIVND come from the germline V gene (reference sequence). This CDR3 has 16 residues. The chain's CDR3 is CASSIEPPPTLHTQYF. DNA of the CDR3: TGTGCCAGTAGTATAGAACCCCCGCCTACCCTCCATACGCAGTATTTT.

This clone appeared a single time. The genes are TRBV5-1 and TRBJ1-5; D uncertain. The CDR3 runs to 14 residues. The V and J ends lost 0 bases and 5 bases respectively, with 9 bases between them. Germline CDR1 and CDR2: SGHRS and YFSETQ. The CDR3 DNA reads TGCGCCAGCAGCTTGGACAGCCAAGATCAGCCCCAGCATTTT. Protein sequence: CASSLDSQDQPQHF. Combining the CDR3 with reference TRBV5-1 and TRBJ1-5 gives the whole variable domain KAGVTQTPRYLIKTRGQQVTLSCSPISGHRSVSWYQQTPGQGLQFLFEYFSETQRNKGNFPGRFSGRQFSNSRSEMNVSTLELGDSALYLCASSLDSQDQPQHFGDGTRLSIL.

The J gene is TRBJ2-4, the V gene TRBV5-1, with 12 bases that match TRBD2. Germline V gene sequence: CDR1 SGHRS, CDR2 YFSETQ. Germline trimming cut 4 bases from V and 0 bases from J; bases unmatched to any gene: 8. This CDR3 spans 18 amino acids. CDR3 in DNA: TGCGCCAGCAGCCAGGACCTAGCGGGGGGGGTAGCCAAAAACATTCAGTACTTC. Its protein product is CASSQDLAGGVAKNIQYF.

Here the CDR3 reads CASSQELGSNHGYTF. The CDR3 region has the DNA TGCGCCAGCAGCCAAGAACTCGGGAGCAACCATGGCTACACCTTC. The rearrangement joins TRBV4-3 to TRBJ1-2, with D unresolved. CDR1 LGHNA and CDR2 YSLEER come from the germline V gene. V gave up 0 bases and J gave up 6 bases, with 14 bases separating them. The CDR3 has 15 residues.

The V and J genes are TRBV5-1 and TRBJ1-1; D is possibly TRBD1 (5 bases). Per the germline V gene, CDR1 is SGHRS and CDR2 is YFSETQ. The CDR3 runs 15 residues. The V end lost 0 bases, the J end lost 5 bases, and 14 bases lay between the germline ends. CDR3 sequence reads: CASSLEFRGRTEAFF. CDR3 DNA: TGCGCCAGCAGCTTGGAGTTTCGGGGGAGGACTGAAGCTTTCTTT.

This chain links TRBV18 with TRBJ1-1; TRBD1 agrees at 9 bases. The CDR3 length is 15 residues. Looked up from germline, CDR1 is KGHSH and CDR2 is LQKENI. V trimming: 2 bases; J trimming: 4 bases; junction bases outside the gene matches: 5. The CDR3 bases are TGTGCCAGCTCACCAAATACGGGACAGGGCACTGAAGCTTTCTTT. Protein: CASSPNTGQGTEAFF.

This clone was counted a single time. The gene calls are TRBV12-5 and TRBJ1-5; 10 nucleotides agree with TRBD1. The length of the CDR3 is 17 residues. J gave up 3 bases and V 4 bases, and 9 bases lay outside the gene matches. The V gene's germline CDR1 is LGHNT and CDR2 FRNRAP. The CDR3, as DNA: TGTGCTAGTGGTTGGGGACAGGGGATTGGGAACAATCAGCCCCAGCATTTT. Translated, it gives CASGWGQGIGNNQPQHF.

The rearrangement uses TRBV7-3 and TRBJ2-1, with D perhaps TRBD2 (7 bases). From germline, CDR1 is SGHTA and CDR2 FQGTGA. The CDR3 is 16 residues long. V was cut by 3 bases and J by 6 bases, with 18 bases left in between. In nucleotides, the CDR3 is TGTGCCAGCAGCTTCGGCGGGGGCCTCACCGGCAATGAGCAGTTCTTC. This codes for CASSFGGGLTGNEQFF.

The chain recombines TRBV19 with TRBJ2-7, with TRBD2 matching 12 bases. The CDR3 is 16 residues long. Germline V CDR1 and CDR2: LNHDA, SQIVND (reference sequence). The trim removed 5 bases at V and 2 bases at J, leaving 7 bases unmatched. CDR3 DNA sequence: TGTGCCAGTAGTCGCGGCCTAGCGGGGGGGACCTACGAGCAGTACTTC. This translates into CASSRGLAGGTYEQYF.

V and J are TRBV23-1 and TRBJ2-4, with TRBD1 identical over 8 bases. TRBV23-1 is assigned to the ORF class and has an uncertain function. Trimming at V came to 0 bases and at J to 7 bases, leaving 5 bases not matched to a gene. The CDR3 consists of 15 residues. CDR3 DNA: TGCGCCAGCAGTCAATCATCAGGGGGCGGGAACATTCAGTACTTC. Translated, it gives CASSQSSGGGNIQYF.

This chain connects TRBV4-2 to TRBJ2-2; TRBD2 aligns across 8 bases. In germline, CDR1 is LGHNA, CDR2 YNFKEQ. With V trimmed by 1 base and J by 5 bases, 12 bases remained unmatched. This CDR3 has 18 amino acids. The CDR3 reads CASSQGVGRGDMTGELFF. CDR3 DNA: TGTGCCAGCAGCCAAGGAGTCGGGCGGGGGGATATGACCGGGGAGCTGTTTTTT.

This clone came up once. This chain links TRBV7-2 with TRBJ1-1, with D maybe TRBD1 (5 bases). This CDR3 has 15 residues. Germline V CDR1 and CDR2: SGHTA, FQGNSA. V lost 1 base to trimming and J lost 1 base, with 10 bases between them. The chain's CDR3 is CASSLVGGSNTEAFF. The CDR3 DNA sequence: TGTGCCAGCAGCTTAGTCGGGGGTTCGAACACTGAAGCTTTCTTT.

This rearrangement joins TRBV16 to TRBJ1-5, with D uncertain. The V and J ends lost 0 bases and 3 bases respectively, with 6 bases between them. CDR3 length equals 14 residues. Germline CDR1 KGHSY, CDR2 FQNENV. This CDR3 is CASSQSPNNQPQHF. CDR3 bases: TGTGCCAGCAGCCAATCTCCTAACAATCAGCCCCAGCATTTT.

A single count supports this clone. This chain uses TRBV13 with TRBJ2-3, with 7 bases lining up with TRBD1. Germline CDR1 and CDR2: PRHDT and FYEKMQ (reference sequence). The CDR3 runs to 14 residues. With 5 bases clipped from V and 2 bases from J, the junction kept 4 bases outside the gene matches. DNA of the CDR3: TGTGCCAGCAGCCCGACAGGGACCACAGATACGCAGTATTTT. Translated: CASSPTGTTDTQYF.

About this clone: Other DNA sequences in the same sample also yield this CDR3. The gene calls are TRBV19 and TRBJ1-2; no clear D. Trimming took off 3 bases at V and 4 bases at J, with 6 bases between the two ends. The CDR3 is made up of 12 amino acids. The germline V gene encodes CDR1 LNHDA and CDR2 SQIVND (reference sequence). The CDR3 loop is CASSISVYGYTF. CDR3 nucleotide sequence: TGTGCCAGTAGTATCTCCGTCTATGGCTACACCTTC.

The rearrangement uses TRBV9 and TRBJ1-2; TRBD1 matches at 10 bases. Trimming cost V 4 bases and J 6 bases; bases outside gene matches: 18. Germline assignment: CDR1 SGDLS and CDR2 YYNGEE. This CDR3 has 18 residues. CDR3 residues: CASSSSQGQGPLSDGYTF. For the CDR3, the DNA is TGTGCCAGCAGCTCATCCCAGGGACAGGGGCCTCTTTCTGATGGCTACACCTTC.